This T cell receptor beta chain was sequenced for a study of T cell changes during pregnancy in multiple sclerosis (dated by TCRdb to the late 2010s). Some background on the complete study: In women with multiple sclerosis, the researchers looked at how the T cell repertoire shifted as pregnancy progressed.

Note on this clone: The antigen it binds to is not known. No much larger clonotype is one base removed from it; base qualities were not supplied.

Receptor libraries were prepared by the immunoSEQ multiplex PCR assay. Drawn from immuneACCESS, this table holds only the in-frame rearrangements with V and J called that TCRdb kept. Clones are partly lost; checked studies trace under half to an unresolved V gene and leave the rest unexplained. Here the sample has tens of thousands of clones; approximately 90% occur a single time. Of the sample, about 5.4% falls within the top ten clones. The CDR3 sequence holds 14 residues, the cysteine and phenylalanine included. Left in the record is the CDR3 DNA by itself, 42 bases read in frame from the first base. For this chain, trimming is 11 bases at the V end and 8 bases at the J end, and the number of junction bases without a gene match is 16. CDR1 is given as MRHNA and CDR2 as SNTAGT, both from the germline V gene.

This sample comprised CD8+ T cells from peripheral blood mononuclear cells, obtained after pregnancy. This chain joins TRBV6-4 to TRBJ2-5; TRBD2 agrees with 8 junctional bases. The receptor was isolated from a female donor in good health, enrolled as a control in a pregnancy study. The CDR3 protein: CALMRGDVKSTQYF. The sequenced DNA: TGTGCCCTCATGCGGGGGGACGTTAAATCTACCCAGTACTTC.